This T cell receptor (beta chain) was identified during a study of vaccination and CD4 T cells after COVID-19. Cultured CD4+ T-cell DNA underwent Oncomine TCR Beta short-read sequencing. Each CDR3 protein is one row after TCRdb ran MiXCR on the PCR reads. The profile shows 25,000 or so distinct CDR3 sequences, roughly 44% of them singletons. Treatment specified: roughly 11-day PBMC culture with coronavirus spike peptide pools or control peptides (ViraFEST assay). Culture of under 2.5 million PBMCs per well took place with 10 IU/ml IL-2 and roughly 9.8 ug/ml peptide pools. Points on this clonotype: Its matching antigen is unknown.

The input for sequencing was CD4+ T cells from blood, cultured in vitro, taken before SARS-CoV-2 vaccination. The receptor comes from a human donor who received a COVID-19 vaccine.

CDR3 sequence (DNA): TGCAGTGCCGGACTAGCGGGGGGGCTCGAGACCCAGTACTTC. Amino acid sequence: CSAGLAGGLETQYF. The chain links TRBV20-1 to TRBJ2-5; 15 nucleotides agree with TRBD2. Germline loops: CDR1 DFQATT, CDR2 SNEGSKA (reference sequence). The CDR3 length is 14 residues. The V and J ends lost 6 bases and 5 bases, in that order; junction bases with no gene match: 4.